One and the same sample provided the 18 T cell receptor beta chains below, sequenced in a study of control samples from healthy donors and cancer patients. Data came from immunoSEQ multiplex PCR; TCRdb stores just in-frame clones and leaves some out. The top ten clones hold less than 6.5% of a sample with tens of thousands of clones, approximately 89% of them seen once. Sequencing was done on a sample of PBMCs. The receptors shown here come from a man between 60 and 70 years old with colorectal cancer.

The chain combines TRBV6-5 with TRBJ2-3; D gene unclear. The CDR3 is 14 residues long. Trimming pared 6 bases from V and 1 base from J, leaving 11 bases between. Germline assignment: CDR1 MNHEY and CDR2 SVGAGI. The CDR3 DNA sequence: TGTGCCAGCAGAAATCAGGCTCGCACAGATACGCAGTATTTT. Its translation is CASRNQARTDTQYF.

The chain is built from TRBV7-2 and TRBJ1-4; 9 bases are a match to TRBD1. The CDR3 sequence is 16 residues long. The J segment lost 3 bases and the V segment lost 1 base, leaving 3 bases of the junction unmatched. Per the germline V gene, CDR1 is SGHTA and CDR2 is FQGNSA. CDR3 region: CASSLDRGLANEKLFF. CDR3 nucleotide sequence: TGTGCCAGCAGCTTAGACAGGGGGCTGGCTAATGAAAAACTGTTTTTT.

The chain joins TRBV2 to TRBJ2-1; no reliable D call. The germline V gene encodes CDR1 SNHLY and CDR2 FYNNEI. Trimming cost V 10 bases and J 5 bases, with 15 bases left between them. This CDR3 contains 13 residues. The CDR3 DNA reads as TGTGCCACCTCTCTTTTTCAGAACAATGAGCAGTTCTTC. As protein: CATSLFQNNEQFF.

The chain has TRBV28 and TRBJ1-5; D is undetermined. Germline CDR1 and CDR2: MDHEN and SYDVKM. V gave up 5 bases and J gave up 0 bases, with 11 bases separating them. There are 15 residues in the CDR3. In DNA form, the CDR3 reads TGTGCCAGCAGTCCCAGAGACGGTAGCAATCAGCCCCAGCATTTT. Its protein is CASSPRDGSNQPQHF.

The chain couples TRBV9 to TRBJ1-3; D is unclear. The germline V and J ends were trimmed by 4 bases and 1 base, with 18 bases remaining between them. Germline V lookup: CDR1 SGDLS, CDR2 YYNGEE. This CDR3 is built from 17 residues. CDR3 DNA sequence: TGTGCCAGCAGCCCGACGACCGGCGGTAGATCTGGAAACACCATATATTTT. Protein: CASSPTTGGRSGNTIYF.

This clone was observed a single time. The chain employs TRBV7-9 and TRBJ2-1, with 7 bases fitting TRBD2. CDR1 and CDR2 (germline): SEHNR, FQNEAQ (reference sequence). V lost 5 bases and J lost 0; bases outside the gene matches: 1. This CDR3 spans 14 amino acids. The CDR3 DNA is TGTGCCAGCAGCCGGGACTACTCCTACAATGAGCAGTTCTTC. It is translated as CASSRDYSYNEQFF.

The chain recombines TRBV5-1 with TRBJ2-2, with D unclear. The CDR3 has 15 amino acids. V dropped 0 bases and J dropped 3 bases, with 9 bases sitting between them. Germline V gene sequence: CDR1 SGHRS, CDR2 YFSETQ. The CDR3 DNA sequence: TGCGCCAGCAGCTTGGAGGTATTGGACACCGGGGAGCTGTTTTTT. It encodes CASSLEVLDTGELFF.

This chain links TRBV9 with TRBJ1-6; D call uncertain. From germline, CDR1 is SGDLS and CDR2 YYNGEE. Trimming stripped 0 bases from V and 16 bases from J, with 11 bases between. The CDR3 extends over 12 amino acids. As DNA, the CDR3 is TGTGCCAGCAGCGTAGATGATCGCGCTCTCCACTTT. Translation: CASSVDDRALHF. Full variable domain (missing parts from reference TRBV9 and TRBJ1-6): DSGVTQTPKHLITATGQRVTLRCSPRSGDLSVYWYQQSLDQGLQFLIQYYNGEERAKGNILERFSAQQFPDLHSELNLSSLELGDSALYFCASSVDDRALHFGNGTRLTVT.

The V call is TRBV9, the J call TRBJ2-7; D is perhaps TRBD1 or TRBD2 (5 bases each). Germline-derived CDR1 and CDR2 are SGDLS and YYNGEE. V was trimmed by 0 bases and J by 2 bases, leaving 9 bases between them. This CDR3 has 14 residues. The CDR3 DNA reads TGTGCCAGCAGCGTAGATCCGGGGCCCTACGAGCAGTACTTC. It codes for CASSVDPGPYEQYF.

The V gene is TRBV2, the J gene TRBJ1-1, with 7 bases that match TRBD1. The CDR3 totals 13 residues. V lost 10 bases and J lost 1; bases outside the gene matches: 6. Per the germline V gene, CDR1 is SNHLY and CDR2 is FYNNEI. As DNA, the CDR3 is TGTGCCAACGGACAGGCAGAGAACACTGAAGCTTTCTTT. It translates to CANGQAENTEAFF.

This clone was recorded only once. V usage is TRBV12-5 and J usage is TRBJ1-2; possibly TRBD1 for D (6 bases). From germline, CDR1 is LGHNT and CDR2 FRNRAP. V was cut by 7 bases and J by 6 bases, with 18 bases left in between. This CDR3 region has 14 residues. CDR3 coding DNA: TGTGCTAGTGCCGTCGAGCAGGGGCTACATGGCTACACCTTC. This codes for CASAVEQGLHGYTF.

This rearrangement joins TRBV6-2 or TRBV6-3 to TRBJ2-6; D is unclear. V dropped 6 bases and J dropped 4 bases, with 10 bases sitting between them. Germline values: CDR1 MNHEY, CDR2 SVGEGT. CDR3 length equals 14 residues. The CDR3 sequence is CASSPSAGANVLTF. CDR3 nucleotides: TGTGCCAGCAGCCCCTCGGCCGGGGCCAACGTCCTGACTTTC.

The V gene is TRBV6-6, the J gene TRBJ1-1; perhaps TRBD1 as D (5 bases). Germline assignment: CDR1 MNHNY and CDR2 SVGAGI (reference sequence). This CDR3 has 13 amino acids. The germline V and J ends were trimmed by 2 bases and 4 bases, with 8 bases remaining between them. The CDR3 bases are TGTGCCAGCAGTTACGGGAGGGGCACTGAAGCTTTCTTT. Translated, it gives CASSYGRGTEAFF.

The chain employs TRBV15 and TRBJ1-5; D is unclear. There are 14 residues in the CDR3. CDR1 is LNHNV, CDR2 YYDKDF, per germline (reference sequence). Between the trimmed V and J ends, which lost 5 bases and 0 bases, there was a span of 8 bases. The CDR3 region is CATSVTPSNQPQHF. The CDR3 nucleotides are TGTGCCACCAGCGTGACGCCTAGCAATCAGCCCCAGCATTTT. Together with reference TRBV15 and TRBJ1-5, the CDR3 gives the full variable domain: DAMVIQNPRYQVTQFGKPVTLSCSQTLNHNVMYWYQQKSSQAPKLLFHYYDKDFNNEADTPDNFQSRRPNTSFCFLDIRSPGLGDTAMYLCATSVTPSNQPQHFGDGTRLSIL.

This rearrangement joins TRBV6-2 or TRBV6-3 to TRBJ1-6; D gene uncertain. This CDR3 has 14 amino acids. Trimming pared 6 bases from V and 7 bases from J, leaving 13 bases between. Germline CDR1 reads MNHEY; CDR2 reads SVGEGT. The DNA for the CDR3 is TGTGCCAGCAGCCCCACTAGGGTCAATTCACCCCTCCACTTT. Translation: CASSPTRVNSPLHF.

J is TRBJ1-2 and V is TRBV28; D gene ambiguous. V was cut by 4 bases and J by 1 base, with 10 bases left in between. CDR1 is MDHEN and CDR2 is SYDVKM in the germline V gene. The CDR3 extends over 14 amino acids. CDR3 sequence reads: CASSSPQRNYGYTF. In DNA, the CDR3 is TGTGCCAGCAGTTCGCCGCAACGTAACTATGGCTACACCTTC.

The chain carries TRBV5-8 and TRBJ2-3; unclear D gene. Germline values: CDR1 SGHTS, CDR2 YDEGEE. Deletions cut 0 bases from V and 5 bases from J, with 4 bases between. The CDR3 runs 12 residues. CDR3 region: CASSLDLDTQYF. CDR3 sequence (DNA): TGTGCCAGCAGCTTGGATCTAGATACGCAGTATTTT.

This chain links TRBV5-1 with TRBJ2-5; D could derive from TRBD1 or TRBD2 (5 bases each). The CDR3 is 14 residues long. Per germline, CDR1 SGHRS and CDR2 YFSETQ. V lost 4 bases and J lost 3, with 13 bases in between. The CDR3 protein is CASSPGPAKETQYF. Written as DNA, the CDR3 is TGCGCCAGCAGCCCGGGACCAGCGAAAGAGACCCAGTACTTC.